One sample yielded the 8 T cell receptor beta chains listed below, sequenced in a study of T cells in Graves' hyperthyroidism and ophthalmopathy. RNA transcripts provided the source from which TCR beta CDR3 regions were amplified. With the HTBI primer set, the TCR CDR3 went through a first round of RT-PCR. From the multiplex PCR reads, TCRdb called clonotypes with MiXCR, one entry per CDR3 protein. This table holds around 250,000 distinct CDR3 sequences, roughly 14% found once. Input material: blood. Source of these receptors: a woman aged 40 to 50 with Graves' hyperthyroidism that later progressed to Graves' ophthalmopathy.

This chain connects TRBV2 to TRBJ2-7; 9 nucleotides align to TRBD2. The CDR3 spans 15 residues. The germline gives CDR1 SNHLY, CDR2 FYNNEI. V was clipped by 2 bases and J by 2 bases; unmatched bases: 4. CDR3 sequence reads: CASSEWTSAPYEQYF. For the CDR3, the DNA is TGTGCCAGCAGTGAATGGACTAGCGCACCCTACGAGCAGTACTTC.

This clonotype was observed at least ten times. The V gene is TRBV6-1, the J gene TRBJ2-2, with 7 nucleotides matching TRBD2. The CDR3 totals 13 residues. V lost 6 bases, J lost 10 bases, and 8 bases stayed unmatched. Germline V gene data show CDR1 as MNHNS and CDR2 as SASEGT. Here the CDR3 reads CASRRGISEELFF. In DNA, the CDR3 is TGTGCCAGCAGGCGGGGGATTTCGGAGGAGCTGTTTTTT.

This clonotype has ten or more counts. The chain carries TRBV7-9 and TRBJ2-5; D is undetermined. Germline CDR1 SEHNR, CDR2 FQNEAQ (reference sequence). CDR3 length: 15 amino acids. Trimming stripped 6 bases from V and 4 bases from J, with 18 bases between. The CDR3 DNA sequence: TGTGCCAGCAGACCTTTATTAAGGAGTGGAGAGACCCAGTACTTC. Amino acids: CASRPLLRSGETQYF.

This clonotype was counted at least ten times. The chain is built from TRBV2 and TRBJ1-5; D gene ambiguous. V gave up 4 bases and J gave up 5 bases, with 9 bases separating them. Per germline, CDR1 SNHLY and CDR2 FYNNEI. The CDR3 extends over 13 amino acids. CDR3 region: CASSGGVHQPQHF. The CDR3, as DNA: TGTGCCAGCAGTGGTGGGGTTCATCAGCCCCAGCATTTT. The entire variable domain, with the rest obtained from reference TRBV2 and TRBJ1-5, is as follows: EPEVTQTPSHQVTQMGQEVILRCVPISNHLYFYWYRQILGQKVEFLVSFYNNEISEKSEIFDDQFSVERPDGSNFTLKIRSTKLEDSAMYFCASSGGVHQPQHFGDGTRLSIL.

This clonotype appeared many times. The gene calls are TRBV28 and TRBJ2-3; no definite D call. The CDR3 is 15 residues long. CDR1 is MDHEN, CDR2 SYDVKM, per germline. Trimming took 2 bases from V and 4 from J, leaving 13 bases between them. The CDR3 region has the DNA TGTGCCAGCAGTTTAAGGCTATTCGAAGCAGATACGCAGTATTTT. Its translation is CASSLRLFEADTQYF.

This clonotype was counted ten times or more. The rearrangement links TRBV5-5 to TRBJ2-7, with D tentatively TRBD1 (7 bases). CDR1 is SGHKS, CDR2 YYEKEE, per germline (reference sequence). The CDR3 is made up of 16 amino acids. V lost 5 bases and J 1 base, leaving 19 bases between the germline ends. The chain's CDR3 is CASSSILTGTSYEQYF. For the CDR3, the DNA is TGTGCCAGCAGTTCCATATTGACAGGGACTTCCTACGAGCAGTACTTC.

This clonotype has a handful of counts. The rearrangement links TRBV5-1 to TRBJ2-5; 8 positions agree with TRBD2. CDR1 SGHRS and CDR2 YFSETQ come from the germline V gene. J was trimmed by 1 base and V by 4 bases; bases with no gene match: 3. The CDR3 has 14 amino acids. The CDR3 loop is CASSPLAAQETQYF. CDR3 DNA sequence: TGCGCCAGCAGCCCACTAGCGGCCCAAGAGACCCAGTACTTC.

This clonotype was recorded a few times. V is TRBV19 and J is TRBJ2-1, with 14 bases aligning to TRBD2. Germline CDR1 reads LNHDA; CDR2 reads SQIVND (reference sequence). The CDR3 is 18 residues long. Trimming at V came to 5 bases and at J to 8 bases, leaving 14 bases not matched to a gene. Here the CDR3 DNA reads TGTGCCAGTAGTTACCCGGGACTAGCGGGAGAGTATCCCCATGAGCAGTTCTTC. Protein: CASSYPGLAGEYPHEQFF.